This T cell receptor beta chain was found in a study of long-term antiretroviral therapy in people with HIV. J gave up 3 bases and V 2 bases, and 8 bases lay outside the gene matches. This CDR3 region has 16 residues. Germline CDR1 SGDLS, CDR2 YYNGEE. Running of the v3.0 immunoSEQ assay took place at survey level. Using immunoSEQ multiplex PCR, the repertoire was profiled, and TCRdb retains in-frame clones only, with some absent. Found here are about 25,000 clones, 88% of them singletons; the top ten hold around 5.3%. Source: unsorted PBMCs, taken around 4.5 years after starting antiretroviral therapy. The chain links TRBV9 to TRBJ2-3; 8 bases agree with TRBD2. This clonotype originated in a man between 25 and 39 years old with HIV. In nucleotides, the CDR3 is TGTGCCAGCAGCGTCCGGGGGGGGTCGGGAACAGATACGCAGTATTTT. Translated, it gives CASSVRGGSGTDTQYF.